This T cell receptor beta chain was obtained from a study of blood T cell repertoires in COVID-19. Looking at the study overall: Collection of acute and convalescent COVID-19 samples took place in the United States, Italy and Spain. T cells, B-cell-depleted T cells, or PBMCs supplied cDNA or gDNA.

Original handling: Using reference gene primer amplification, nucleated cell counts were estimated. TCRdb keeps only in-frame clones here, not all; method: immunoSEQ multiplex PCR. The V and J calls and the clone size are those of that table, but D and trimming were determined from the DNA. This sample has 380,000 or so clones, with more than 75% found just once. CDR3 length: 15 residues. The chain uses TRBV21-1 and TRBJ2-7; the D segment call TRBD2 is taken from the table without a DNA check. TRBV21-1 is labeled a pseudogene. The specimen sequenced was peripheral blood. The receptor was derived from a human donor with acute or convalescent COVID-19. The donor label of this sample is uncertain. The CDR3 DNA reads TGTGCCAGCAGCACCCATCGACTAGCGGGAAATGAGCAGTACTTC. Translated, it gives CASSTHRLAGNEQYF.